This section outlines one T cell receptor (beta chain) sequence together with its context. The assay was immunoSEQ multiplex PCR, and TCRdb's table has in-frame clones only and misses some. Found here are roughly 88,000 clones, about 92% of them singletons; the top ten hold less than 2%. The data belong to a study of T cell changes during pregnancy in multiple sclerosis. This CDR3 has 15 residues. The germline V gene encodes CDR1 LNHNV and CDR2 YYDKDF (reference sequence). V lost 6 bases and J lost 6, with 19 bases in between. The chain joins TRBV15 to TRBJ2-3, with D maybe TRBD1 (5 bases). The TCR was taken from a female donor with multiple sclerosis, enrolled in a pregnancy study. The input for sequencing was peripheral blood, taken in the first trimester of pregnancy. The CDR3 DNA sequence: TGTGCCACCAGTCTCGGGTCAGGGATGGGCGATACGCAGTATTTT. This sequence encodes CATSLGSGMGDTQYF.